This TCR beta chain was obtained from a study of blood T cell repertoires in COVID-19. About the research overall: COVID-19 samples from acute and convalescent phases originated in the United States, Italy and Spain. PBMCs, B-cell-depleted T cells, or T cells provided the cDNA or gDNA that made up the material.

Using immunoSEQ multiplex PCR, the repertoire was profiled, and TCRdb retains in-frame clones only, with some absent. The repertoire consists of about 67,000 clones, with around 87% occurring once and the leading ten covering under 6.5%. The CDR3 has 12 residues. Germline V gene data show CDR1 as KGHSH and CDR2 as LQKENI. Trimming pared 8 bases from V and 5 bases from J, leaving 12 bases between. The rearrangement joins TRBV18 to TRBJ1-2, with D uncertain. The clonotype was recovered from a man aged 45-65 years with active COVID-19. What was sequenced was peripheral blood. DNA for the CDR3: TGTGCCAGCGCCCCGGTCGCGTATGGCTACACCTTC. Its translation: CASAPVAYGYTF.